This T cell receptor (beta chain) is drawn from a study of cytomegalovirus exposure and HLA in healthy donors (dated by TCRdb to 2016 to 2017). About the study as a whole: In an earlier analysis of fewer than 750 of the donors, roughly 300 Gb of sequence data and 90 million to 130 million unique TCR beta sequences from 180 million or so T cells were reported. The number of typed donors differed by locus: about 620-640 for A, B, C, DRB1 and DQB1; 500 to 550 for DQA1; over 600 for DPA1; and 400 to 480 for DPB1. Approximately 310 gigabases of sequencing data and tens of millions of unique TCR sequences were included in an early release covering about 600 HLA-typed donors. Four or five DR-DQ haplotypes were handled as single units for association and clustering, since linkage in the cohort was strong. To predict cytomegalovirus infection status, the study brought together high-throughput TCR immunosequencing, statistical association of individual TCRs with disease status, and machine learning. Besides the first cohort of roughly 660 subjects, a separate validation cohort made up of over a hundred different subjects was used. The genetic ancestry cluster associated with self-reported Caucasian donors included 81% of the 300 to 400 genotyped donors. All discovery cohort repertoires had been generated on a single sequencing platform. To study patterns of TCR occurrence, a later analysis re-analyzed previously published TCR beta repertoires from just over 650 donors and added high-resolution HLA genotyping. In a later genetic analysis, genome-wide SNP genotypes for about 55% of the roughly 670 donors were used, and that subset was treated as a discovery cohort. Donor age, sex, ethnicity and CMV serostatus were collected together with the repertoire data. In an earlier analysis of 587 of the donors, high-throughput TCR beta sequencing was used to judge whether each TCR beta V gene segment behaved as functional or pseudogenic. The study profiled the T cell repertoires of some 610 subjects by immunosequencing and related them to cytomegalovirus serostatus. The study was designed to test whether signatures of past pathogen exposure could be identified by cataloging public T cell receptors. Rather than using new phenotypic data, the later analysis identified candidate immune exposures from TCR beta sequences and from how often those sequences occurred across donors. Among a few hundred genotyped donors of the cohort, an average of about 240,000 unique TCR beta nucleotide sequences were sequenced per donor, around 18% of them non-productive. HLA typing covered class I and class II loci at four-digit resolution. The paper's findings and limits, for the study overall: According to the authors, the approach could potentially be generalized to other disease states and immunological phenotypes. Correlated functional status among segregating V segments might be attributable to linkage disequilibrium, but an unknown experimental factor could not be ruled out. Compared with equally common non-associated chains, HLA-associated TCR beta chains in a later analysis were more clonally expanded and had lower generation probabilities. Sequencing depth was assumed to be roughly uniform across donors in the presence/absence analyses, though that assumption may not hold. In vitro tests confirmed that a few of the cytomegalovirus-associated TCR beta chains recognize cytomegalovirus antigens. Only TCR beta chains were sequenced in this cohort, and the absence of alpha or paired-chain data limited detectable features. The 87-base-pair reads could not distinguish some IMGT-functional V segments, including TRBV6-2 and TRBV6-3, so those segments were excluded. Because HLA typing was missing for some donors at each locus, association tests included only the typed subset. V-gene and J-gene trimming of TCR beta chains was associated with a missense DCLRE1C variant in a later genetic analysis, and the association was replicated in an independent cohort. Several of the top co-occurrence clusters appeared to be linked to parvovirus B19, influenza, CMV and Epstein-Barr virus, according to a later analysis. Most CMV-associated TCR beta chains appeared to be HLA-restricted in a later analysis, and the HLA associations seemed to be driven largely by CMV exposure. In a later genetic analysis, fewer N-insertions in productive TCRs were reported among donors in an Asian-associated ancestry cluster than the 666-donor mean. In a later analysis, 16,951 TCR beta sequences were associated with specific HLA alleles at a false discovery rate of 0.05. The classifier was reported to diagnose cytomegalovirus status with high specificity and sensitivity in both the original cohort and the validation cohort. A later analysis found that TCR association rates varied across HLA loci, with DRB1 alleles showing the most associated TCRs and HLA-C alleles the fewest. The only immune exposure information available for the cohort was CMV serostatus. The sequencing pipeline was judged likely to have produced a cluster of highly shared sequence variants as a technical artifact. A further reported finding was that TCR beta sequences accurately predicted the HLA-A and HLA-B alleles for most subjects in the first cohort. Most TCR sequences were observed very rarely across donors, whereas some public TCRs were present in many individuals. Assigning TCR associations to individual alleles was difficult when HLA alleles, especially DR and DQ, strongly co-occurred. Because counts were too low, about 18 rarely observed V segments, including chromosome 9 orphons, were left out of the earlier analysis of 500 to 750 of the donors. A total of roughly 160 TCR beta chains were listed by the study as associated with cytomegalovirus. An earlier analysis of approximately 500 of the donors showed that most TCR beta V segments appeared in productive rearrangements either about 87% or about 30% of the time, which broadly matched IMGT annotations.

The cohort consisted of fewer than 700 healthy bone marrow donors. At the time of sampling, every cohort member was nominally healthy, though immune exposures that went unrecorded were likely present. The donor was CMV seronegative and was included in the group of about 400 seronegative cohort members. Each donor provided a peripheral blood sample, and peripheral blood mononuclear cells were used for TCR beta sequencing. The Qiagen DNeasy Blood Extraction Kit was used to extract genomic DNA from the blood cell samples. The library was obtained by the immunoSEQ multiplex PCR assay. A mixture of 60 forward primers for TCR Vbeta segments and 13 reverse primers for TCR Jbeta segments was used in the multiplex PCR. The CDR3 region of rearranged TCR beta genes was amplified from genomic DNA with a multiplex PCR assay. The Illumina HiSeq System was used to sequence the amplified TCR beta libraries as 87-base-pair reads. On the study's bioinformatics: A later analysis counted about 80 million unique TCR beta chains across the 640 or so repertoires, and roughly 10 million of these chains were shared by at least two donors. To remove PCR and sequencing errors, raw reads were error-corrected and collapsed into unique sequences using a nearest-neighbor algorithm that merged closely related sequences. V, D and J gene segments were assigned by aligning CDR3 sequences to IMGT reference sequences. For a sequence to be retained, a match of at least six nucleotides to both a V gene segment and a J gene segment was required. Rearrangements were classified as productive when the CDR3 lacked stop codons and remained in frame with V and J, and all other rearrangements were classified as non-productive. Following IMGT convention, CDR3 was defined as the stretch from the second conserved V-encoded cysteine up to the conserved J-encoded phenylalanine. In an earlier analysis of around 640 of the donors, sequences lacking an unambiguous match to a single V gene segment were excluded. In an earlier analysis of some 590 of the donors, V segments were called functional above 56.7% productive rearrangements and were called segregating when the between-donor standard deviation exceeded 5%. To diagnose cytomegalovirus status from the catalog of TCR beta chain sequences, a statistical classification framework was built. V and J gene assignment, in a later analysis, came from comparing TCR nucleotide sequences with IMGT/GENE-DB human TR gene sequences. In a later analysis, CDR3 sequences and most-parsimonious VDJ recombination scenarios were assigned using the TCRdist pipeline. In a later analysis, each TCR beta chain was defined by its CDR3 amino acid sequence together with its V-gene family, and reads lacking a unique V-gene family were excluded. In a later analysis, fewer than 600 highly shared, low-generation-probability nucleotide sequences were removed to address suspected cross-contamination and a sequencing artifact. In a later analysis, a clonal expansion index for each public chain was calculated from normalized within-repertoire ranks of inferred template counts. Generation probabilities in a later analysis came from a VDJ recombination model fitted to out-of-frame rearrangements, and those results were checked against IGoR. A later analysis scored TCR-TCR, TCR-HLA and TCR-CMV co-occurrence with hypergeometric tests, applying a repertoire-size bias correction to TCR pairs. In a later analysis, false discovery rates were estimated by permuting HLA or CMV assignments 20 times. In a later analysis, co-occurring TCRs were grouped using DBSCAN, with TCRdist sequence similarity added in when clustering inside HLA-allele-positive subsets. Repertoires with fewer than 30,000 or more than 120,000 public chains, plus five repertoires with anomalous nucleotide sharing, were excluded from co-occurrence clustering. Imported from immuneACCESS, the table was reduced by TCRdb to in-frame sequences with V and J called. These copies leave out some clones; in studies compared against another copy, an unresolved V gene accounts for under half, and the cause of the remainder is not known. D and trimming come from the DNA, and the V and J calls and clone size come from that table. The sample table contains more than 60,000 clones; only one count was recorded for 70% to 80% of them. The ten biggest clones cover over 2.5% of the sample.

There are 17 amino acids in the CDR3, from cysteine to phenylalanine inclusive. Kept here is only the CDR3 DNA, which spans 51 bases and is read in frame from base 1. CDR1 and CDR2 are drawn from the germline V gene: LGHNA, YSLEER. The germline V end is reduced by 1 base and the J end by 1 base; junction bases left unmatched: 2. A note on this clone: Its antigen remains undetermined. Per-base qualities were not stored, and no clone one base away is much larger.

This receptor was taken from a man aged 18 to 30 in good health and CMV-seronegative. The sample taken for sequencing was PBMCs. The sequence links TRBV4-3 to TRBJ2-3, and TRBD2 matches 13 of the central bases. Here the CDR3 is given as CASSQGTSGGRTDTQYF. Here is the DNA: TGCGCCAGCAGCCAAGGGACTAGCGGGGGCCGCACAGATACGCAGTATTTT.